This T cell receptor (beta chain) comes out of a study of cytomegalovirus exposure and HLA in healthy donors. V lost 5 bases and J lost 2, with 10 bases in between. This CDR3 spans 14 amino acids. Germline CDR1 and CDR2: LNHDA and SQIVND (reference sequence). Clones were sequenced by immunoSEQ multiplex PCR, and TCRdb holds only the in-frame ones, with some missing. The sample has 100,000 to 150,000 clones; about 96% are singletons. The rearrangement uses TRBV19 and TRBJ1-5; D remains ambiguous. Sequencing used PBMCs. The clonotype comes from a man between 18 and 35 years old in good health and CMV-seronegative. In nucleotides, the CDR3 is TGTGCCAGTAGTTTGCCCGGGGGCAATCAGCCCCAGCATTTT. This translates into CASSLPGGNQPQHF.